A single sample gave rise to the 16 T cell receptor beta chains below, sequenced in a study of cytotoxic CD8 clonotypes in ibrutinib-treated CLL. Measured with immunoSEQ multiplex PCR; TCRdb has only the in-frame clones, and not every one. The sample records about 250,000 clones, 70% being singletons. This material consisted of PBMCs, taken after 24 months of ibrutinib treatment. Source of these receptors: a human donor with chronic lymphocytic leukemia.

This chain links TRBV27 with TRBJ2-1, with D tentatively TRBD1 (5 bases). This CDR3 has 15 residues. Germline V lookup: CDR1 MNHEY, CDR2 SMNVEV (reference sequence). Trimming pared 5 bases from V and 0 bases from J, leaving 11 bases between. The CDR3 region has the DNA TGTGCCAGCAGTGCAGGGAAAAGCTCCTACAATGAGCAGTTCTTC. The encoded protein is CASSAGKSSYNEQFF.

This clone was picked up a small number of times. The J gene is TRBJ2-2, the V gene TRBV5-4; D may match TRBD1 or TRBD2 (7 bases each). The CDR3 loop spans 20 amino acids. Trimming removed 2 bases at V and 4 bases at J, with 27 bases between. Germline CDR1 and CDR2: SGHNT and YYREEE (reference sequence). The chain's CDR3 is CASSFGGGQRKRTGTGELFF. The CDR3 DNA reads TGTGCCAGCAGCTTTGGCGGGGGACAGAGGAAAAGGACGGGCACCGGGGAGCTGTTTTTT.

The chain is built from TRBV19 and TRBJ2-5; TRBD2 matches at 13 bases. V gave up 4 bases and J gave up 5 bases; unmatched junction bases: 7. Per germline, CDR1 LNHDA and CDR2 SQIVND (reference sequence). The CDR3 is 16 residues long. Here the CDR3 reads CASSRGLAGLQETQYF. CDR3 bases: TGTGCCAGTAGTAGGGGACTAGCGGGACTTCAGGAGACCCAGTACTTC.

The chain couples TRBV9 to TRBJ2-7; D gene unclear. Trimming pared 2 bases from V and 5 bases from J, leaving 11 bases between. Germline V lookup: CDR1 SGDLS, CDR2 YYNGEE. CDR3 length: 13 amino acids. CDR3 sequence reads: CASSVSMLDEQYF. The CDR3 DNA is TGTGCCAGCAGCGTCTCTATGTTGGACGAGCAGTACTTC.

The chain has TRBV27 and TRBJ2-7; no firm D call. V was clipped by 5 bases and J by 0 bases, with 14 bases between them. The CDR3 is 15 residues long. Germline V lookup: CDR1 MNHEY, CDR2 SMNVEV (reference sequence). CDR3 DNA sequence: TGTGCCAGCAGTCGAGACGGATCCTACTCCTACGAGCAGTACTTC. It encodes CASSRDGSYSYEQYF.

The chain recombines TRBV5-5 with TRBJ1-5; weak D call: TRBD1 (5 bases). Germline lookup yields CDR1 SGHKS and CDR2 YYEKEE (reference sequence). The V gene lost 0 bases and the J gene lost 2 bases, with 12 bases spanning the gap. This CDR3 contains 16 residues. In nucleotides, the CDR3 is TGTGCCAGCAGCTTGGGCTTAACAGGAGGCAATCAGCCCCAGCATTTT. This codes for CASSLGLTGGNQPQHF. Supplemented by reference TRBV5-5 and TRBJ1-5, the full variable domain reads DAGVTQSPTHLIKTRGQQVTLRCSPISGHKSVSWYQQVLGQGPQFIFQYYEKEERGRGNFPDRFSARQFPNYSSELNVNALLLGDSALYLCASSLGLTGGNQPQHFGDGTRLSIL.

The chain couples TRBV5-5 to TRBJ2-1; D may be TRBD2 (6 bases). Between the trimmed V and J ends, which lost 2 bases and 9 bases, there was a span of 18 bases. Germline CDR1 SGHKS, CDR2 YYEKEE (reference sequence). This CDR3 is built from 15 residues. The CDR3 sequence is CASSFIPGENSEQFF. The CDR3 nucleotides are TGTGCCAGCAGCTTCATCCCGGGAGAGAACAGTGAGCAGTTCTTC. The full variable domain, its missing parts supplied by reference TRBV5-5 and TRBJ2-1, is DAGVTQSPTHLIKTRGQQVTLRCSPISGHKSVSWYQQVLGQGPQFIFQYYEKEERGRGNFPDRFSARQFPNYSSELNVNALLLGDSALYLCASSFIPGENSEQFFGPGTRLTVL.

This clone was detected only once. The chain joins TRBV29-1 to TRBJ2-7; 10 positions match TRBD2. The germline gives CDR1 SQVTM, CDR2 ANQGSEA. V was pared by 6 bases and J by 2 bases, with 7 bases of the junction left unmatched. There are 14 residues in the CDR3. CDR3 sequence reads: CSVVSGGDAYEQYF. Here the CDR3 DNA reads TGCAGCGTGGTGAGCGGGGGGGATGCCTACGAGCAGTACTTC.

This chain connects TRBV15 to TRBJ2-1; TRBD2 agrees at 12 bases. V lost 3 bases and J lost 4; bases outside the gene matches: 4. CDR1 LNHNV and CDR2 YYDKDF come from the germline V gene (reference sequence). The CDR3 contains 16 residues. This CDR3 is CATSSVTSGGYNEQFF. In DNA form, the CDR3 reads TGTGCCACCAGCAGTGTGACTAGCGGGGGATACAATGAGCAGTTCTTC.

V gene TRBV4-3 combines with J gene TRBJ2-1, with TRBD2 identical over 9 bases. The V gene's germline CDR1 is LGHNA and CDR2 YSLEER. The length of the CDR3 is 17 residues. V trimming: 4 bases; J trimming: 4 bases; junction bases outside the gene matches: 11. For the CDR3, the DNA is TGCGCCAGCAGCCGGTCGGGCCTAGCGGGATTATACAATGAGCAGTTCTTC. Translating it yields CASSRSGLAGLYNEQFF.

The chain employs TRBV19 and TRBJ2-7; D is perhaps TRBD1 (5 bases). This CDR3 region has 13 residues. Germline CDR1 and CDR2: LNHDA and SQIVND (reference sequence). V gave up 4 bases and J gave up 0 bases, with 7 bases separating them. The CDR3 DNA sequence: TGTGCCAGTAGTACCAGGGTCTCCTACGAGCAGTACTTC. Encoded protein: CASSTRVSYEQYF.

The V gene is TRBV19, the J gene TRBJ2-2, with TRBD2 matching 12 bases. The CDR3 is 19 amino acids. CDR1 is LNHDA, CDR2 SQIVND, per germline (reference sequence). Unmatched junction bases numbered 14, after V lost 5 bases and J lost 4 bases. The CDR3 sequence is CASSSIGWTSGIATGELFF. CDR3 DNA: TGTGCCAGTAGTTCCATAGGTTGGACTAGCGGGATAGCCACCGGGGAGCTGTTTTTT. Variable domain in full (rest from reference TRBV19 and TRBJ2-2): DGGITQSPKYLFRKEGQNVTLSCEQNLNHDAMYWYRQDPGQGLRLIYYSQIVNDFQKGDIAEGYSVSREKKESFPLTVTSAQKNPTAFYLCASSSIGWTSGIATGELFFGEGSRLTVL.

This rearrangement joins TRBV13 to TRBJ2-1, with 7 nucleotides matching TRBD1. V trimming: 3 bases; J trimming: 8 bases; junction bases outside the gene matches: 4. The CDR3 has 13 amino acids. The germline V gene has CDR1 PRHDT and CDR2 FYEKMQ (reference sequence). CDR3: CASSFRGPHEQFF. The CDR3 coding sequence is TGTGCCAGCAGCTTTAGGGGGCCTCATGAGCAGTTCTTC. Supplemented by reference TRBV13 and TRBJ2-1, the full variable domain reads AAGVIQSPRHLIKEKRETATLKCYPIPRHDTVYWYQQGPGQDPQFLISFYEKMQSDKGSIPDRFSAQQFSDYHSELNMSSLELGDSALYFCASSFRGPHEQFFGPGTRLTVL.

The V and J genes are TRBV6-6 and TRBJ2-3; TRBD2 is a possible D gene (5 bases). Germline assignment: CDR1 MNHNY and CDR2 SVGAGI (reference sequence). V was trimmed by 3 bases and J by 2 bases, leaving 12 bases between them. This CDR3 region has 15 residues. The CDR3 region is CASSYLASPTDTQYF. The CDR3 nucleotides read TGTGCCAGCAGTTATCTGGCTAGCCCCACAGATACGCAGTATTTT.

The chain employs TRBV4-1 and TRBJ1-5; D possibly corresponds to TRBD1 (6 bases). Germline lookup yields CDR1 MGHRA and CDR2 YSYEKL. This CDR3 has 16 amino acids. Trimming stripped 0 bases from V and 5 bases from J, with 14 bases between. CDR3 sequence reads: CASSQDIGTNYQPQHF. DNA of the CDR3: TGCGCCAGCAGCCAAGATATTGGGACAAATTATCAGCCCCAGCATTTT.

The V and J genes are TRBV2 and TRBJ1-5, with 7 bases fitting TRBD1. Trimming took 2 bases from V and 2 from J; bases not matched to a gene: 0. The length of the CDR3 is 14 residues. Germline values: CDR1 SNHLY, CDR2 FYNNEI. Here the CDR3 reads CASSEQGGNQPQHF. CDR3 DNA: TGTGCCAGCAGTGAACAGGGGGGCAATCAGCCCCAGCATTTT. The full variable domain, rest sourced from reference TRBV2 and TRBJ1-5, is EPEVTQTPSHQVTQMGQEVILRCVPISNHLYFYWYRQILGQKVEFLVSFYNNEISEKSEIFDDQFSVERPDGSNFTLKIRSTKLEDSAMYFCASSEQGGNQPQHFGDGTRLSIL.